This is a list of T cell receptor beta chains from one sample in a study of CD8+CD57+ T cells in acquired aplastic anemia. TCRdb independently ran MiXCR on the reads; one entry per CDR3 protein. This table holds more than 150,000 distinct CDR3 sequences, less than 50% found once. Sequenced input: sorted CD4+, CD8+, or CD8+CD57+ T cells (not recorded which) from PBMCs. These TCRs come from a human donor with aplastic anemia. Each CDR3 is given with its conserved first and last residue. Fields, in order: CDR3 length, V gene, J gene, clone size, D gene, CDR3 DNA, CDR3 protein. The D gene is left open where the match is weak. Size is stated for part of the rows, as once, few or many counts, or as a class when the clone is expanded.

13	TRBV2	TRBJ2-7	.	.	TGTGCCAGCAGTGCTCAGGTCGCCTACGAGCAGTACTTC	CASSAQVAYEQYF
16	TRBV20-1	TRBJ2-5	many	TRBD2	TGCAGTGCGAAACGGACTAGCGAGGGATTGGGAGAGACCCAGTACTTC	CSAKRTSEGLGETQYF
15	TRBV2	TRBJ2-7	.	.	TGTGCCAGCAGTGCCCAGGGGCCGAGCTCCTACGAGCAGTACTTC	CASSAQGPSSYEQYF
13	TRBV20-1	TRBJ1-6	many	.	TGCAGTGCTAGAGATGTCAGAGGATCACCCCTCCACTTT	CSARDVRGSPLHF
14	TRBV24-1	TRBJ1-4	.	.	TGTGCCACTTTATTACGACAGGACAATGAAAAACTGTTTTTT	CATLLRQDNEKLFF
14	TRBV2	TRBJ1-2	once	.	TGTGCCAGCAGTAACGACAGACTGAACTATGGCTACACCTTC	CASSNDRLNYGYTF
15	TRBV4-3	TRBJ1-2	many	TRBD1	TGCGCCAGCAGCCAAGAGACAGGGGCGAACTATGGCTACACCTTC	CASSQETGANYGYTF
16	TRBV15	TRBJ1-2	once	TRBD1	TGTGCCACCAGCAGACCGGGACAGGGGTTTGACTATGGCTACACCTTC	CATSRPGQGFDYGYTF
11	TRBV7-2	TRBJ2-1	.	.	TGTGCCAGCAGCTTGGATTACGAGCAGTTCTTC	CASSLDYEQFF
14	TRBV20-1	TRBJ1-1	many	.	TGCAGTGCTAGAGATAGCCCGATAGACACTGAAGCTTTCTTT	CSARDSPIDTEAFF
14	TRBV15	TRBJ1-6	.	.	TGTGCCACCAGCAGATCCTCAGACGTGACACCCCTCCACTTT	CATSRSSDVTPLHF
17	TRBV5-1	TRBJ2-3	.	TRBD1	TGCGCCAGCAGCTTGGAACCGGGGACAGCTAGCACAGGTACGCAGTATTTT	CASSLEPGTASTGTQYF
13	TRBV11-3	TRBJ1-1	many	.	TGTGCCAGCAGCTTAACAGGGAAGCCTGAAGCTTTCTTT	CASSLTGKPEAFF
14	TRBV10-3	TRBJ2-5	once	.	TGTGCCACCAGAGCAAAAGCTCCTACAATGAGCCAGTACTTC	CATRAKAPTMSQYF
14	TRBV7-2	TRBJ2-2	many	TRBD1	TGTGCCAGCCGGACAGGGACCTACACCGGGGAGCTGTTTTTT	CASRTGTYTGELFF
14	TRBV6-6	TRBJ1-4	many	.	TGTGCCAGCAGTTACTCCCCAACTAATGAAAAACTGTTTTTT	CASSYSPTNEKLFF
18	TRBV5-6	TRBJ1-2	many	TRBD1	TGTGCCAGCAGCATTCGTACCGGGACAGGGAATCTAAACTATGGCTACACCTTC	CASSIRTGTGNLNYGYTF
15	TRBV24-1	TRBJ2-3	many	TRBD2	TGTGCCACCAGTGATGTGGGACTAGCGGGTACTACGCAGTATTTT	CATSDVGLAGTTQYF
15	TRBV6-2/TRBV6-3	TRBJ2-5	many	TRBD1	TGTGCCAGCAGTAACGGACAGGGGGCTTCAGAGACCCAGTACTTC	CASSNGQGASETQYF
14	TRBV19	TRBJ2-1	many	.	TGTGCCAGTAGTATCCAGGGCTATGTAAATGAGCAGTTCTTC	CASSIQGYVNEQFF
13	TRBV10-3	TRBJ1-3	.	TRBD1	TGTGCCATCTGGACAGGGTCAGGAAACACCATATATTTT	CAIWTGSGNTIYF
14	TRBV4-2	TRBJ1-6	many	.	TGTGCCAGCAGCGTTTCAGGGGAAAATTCACCCCTCCACTTT	CASSVSGENSPLHF
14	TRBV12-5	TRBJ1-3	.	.	TGTGCTAGTGGTTTAGGGGACAAGGGAAACACCATATATTTT	CASGLGDKGNTIYF
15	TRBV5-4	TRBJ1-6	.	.	TGTGCCCGCAGCTTGGGTGGGGAGAGGAATTCGCCCCTCCACTTT	CARSLGGERNSPLHF
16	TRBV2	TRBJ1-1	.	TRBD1	TGTGCCAGCAGCTGGGACAGGGGGCGTGGGGATACTGAAGCTTTCTTT	CASSWDRGRGDTEAFF
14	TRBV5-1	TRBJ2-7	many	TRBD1	TGCGCCAGCAGCGACGACAGGGGGCTCTACGAGCAGTACTTC	CASSDDRGLYEQYF